Presented here are 12 T cell receptor beta chains from one specimen sequenced in a study of T-cell reconstitution after alpha-beta-depleted transplantation in children. A library of TCRbeta sequences, prepared with unique molecular identifiers, was generated. One entry per CDR3 protein results from TCRdb running MiXCR on the PCR reads. This sample has approximately 250,000 distinct CDR3 sequences, with roughly a tenth found just once. The source was PBMCs from the stem cell graft donor, collected from the stem cell graft. All receptors come from a human donor who donated a stem cell graft to a child with SCID.

This clonotype was seen ten or more times. The chain has TRBV18 and TRBJ1-6; 7 nucleotides agree with TRBD1. Germline CDR1 and CDR2: KGHSH and LQKENI. J lost 5 bases, V lost 2 bases, and 6 bases had no gene match. The CDR3 loop spans 16 amino acids. This CDR3 reads CASSPGVQGNNSPLHF. The DNA of the CDR3 is TGTGCCAGCTCACCAGGGGTACAGGGGAATAATTCACCCCTCCACTTT.

This clonotype was seen at least ten times. This chain joins TRBV24-1 and TRBJ1-1, with 7 bases fitting TRBD1. With V trimmed by 5 bases and J by 11 bases, 10 bases remained unmatched. Germline CDR1 and CDR2: KGHDR and SFDVKD. This CDR3 is 13 amino acids long. The DNA for the CDR3 is TGTGCCACCAGTGGACAGGGAACCCCCCCCGCTTTCTTT. Translation: CATSGQGTPPAFF.

This clonotype has ten or more counts. The rearrangement links TRBV5-5 to TRBJ2-1, with D perhaps given as TRBD1 or TRBD2 (5 bases each). Trimming removed 0 bases from V and 3 bases from J, with 10 bases in between. Looked up from germline, CDR1 is SGHKS and CDR2 is YYEKEE (reference sequence). The CDR3 totals 15 residues. DNA for the CDR3: TGTGCCAGCAGCTTGGCAGGGACCCTCTACAATGAGCAGTTCTTC. Its translation: CASSLAGTLYNEQFF.

This clonotype showed up just a few times. The chain couples TRBV3-1 to TRBJ2-7; D is unclear. Per the germline V gene, CDR1 is LGHDT and CDR2 is YNNKEL (reference sequence). This CDR3 is built from 15 residues. V lost 1 base and J 0 bases, leaving 10 bases between the germline ends. CDR3 amino acids: CASSQAQDGSYEQYF. DNA for the CDR3: TGTGCCAGCAGCCAAGCCCAGGACGGCTCCTACGAGCAGTACTTC.

This clonotype was observed at least ten times. The V call is TRBV9, the J call TRBJ2-3; D is perhaps TRBD2 (5 bases). Trimming took off 2 bases at V and 3 bases at J, with 13 bases between the two ends. This CDR3 is built from 15 residues. CDR1 SGDLS and CDR2 YYNGEE come from the germline V gene. The CDR3 DNA is TGTGCCAGCAGCGTCCGTGGAATAGCGACAGATACGCAGTATTTT. It yields the protein CASSVRGIATDTQYF.

This clonotype was picked up many times. V is TRBV5-1 and J is TRBJ1-6, with 10 bases aligning to TRBD1. CDR1 and CDR2 (germline): SGHRS, YFSETQ. Trimming removed 4 bases from V and 10 bases from J; junction bases left unmatched: 5. This CDR3 region has 14 residues. CDR3 sequence reads: CASSTGTGASPLHF. The DNA for the CDR3 is TGCGCCAGCAGCACCGGGACAGGGGCGTCACCCCTCCACTTT. The entire variable domain, with the rest obtained from reference TRBV5-1 and TRBJ1-6, is as follows: KAGVTQTPRYLIKTRGQQVTLSCSPISGHRSVSWYQQTPGQGLQFLFEYFSETQRNKGNFPGRFSGRQFSNSRSEMNVSTLELGDSALYLCASSTGTGASPLHFGNGTRLTVT.

In its sample, this clonotype was seen many times. The chain links TRBV7-9 to TRBJ1-1; TRBD1 is a possible D gene (5 bases). CDR1 SEHNR and CDR2 FQNEAQ come from the germline V gene (reference sequence). Trimming took off 3 bases at V and 1 base at J, with 9 bases between the two ends. The CDR3 is made up of 14 amino acids. CDR3 residues: CASSFLGQNTEAFF. CDR3 nucleotides: TGTGCCAGCAGCTTTCTGGGGCAGAACACTGAAGCTTTCTTT.

The chain joins TRBV12-3 or TRBV12-4 to TRBJ2-5, with D possibly matching TRBD1 (8 bases). The V end lost 6 bases, the J end lost 4 bases, and 15 bases lay between the germline ends. The CDR3 sequence is 14 residues long. CDR3 sequence reads: CASSRTGRGETQYF. The CDR3 nucleotides read TGTGCCAGCAGCCGGACAGGGAGGGGAGAGACCCAGTACTTC.

This clonotype showed up many times. The rearrangement joins TRBV28 to TRBJ2-3; a possible D gene is TRBD1 (6 bases). CDR3 size: 15 residues. V was cut by 6 bases and J by 3 bases, with 16 bases left in between. Germline V gives CDR1 MDHEN, CDR2 SYDVKM. The CDR3 coding sequence is TGTGCCAGCAGCCCAACTGGCAGGGGAACAGATACGCAGTATTTT. Amino acids: CASSPTGRGTDTQYF.

This clonotype was detected many times. This chain uses TRBV4-1 with TRBJ2-5, with D perhaps being TRBD1 or TRBD2 (5 bases each). CDR1 MGHRA and CDR2 YSYEKL come from the germline V gene. There are 14 residues in the CDR3. Trimming left V 5 bases short and J 4 bases short, with 14 bases between. The CDR3, as DNA: TGCGCCAGCAGCGGCATCACAGGAGGAGAGACCCAGTACTTC. Translating gives CASSGITGGETQYF.

This clonotype was detected many times. V usage is TRBV20-1 and J usage is TRBJ2-1; D remains unclear. The CDR3 length is 13 residues. Germline values: CDR1 DFQATT, CDR2 SNEGSKA (reference sequence). Trimming cost V 1 base and J 7 bases, with 11 bases left between them. CDR3 DNA sequence: TGCAGTGCTAGAGCGGAAGGCCGGAATGAGCAGTTCTTC. It translates to CSARAEGRNEQFF.

This clonotype has ten or more counts. The genes are TRBV20-1 and TRBJ1-2, with D possibly matching TRBD1 (6 bases). The V and J ends lost 0 bases and 4 bases respectively, with 15 bases between them. The CDR3 sequence is 15 residues long. The germline V gene encodes CDR1 DFQATT and CDR2 SNEGSKA (reference sequence). CDR3 sequence (DNA): TGCAGTGCTAGAGAAATGGGGCGGGGGGCCTATGGCTACACCTTC. Translation gives CSAREMGRGAYGYTF.